This T cell receptor (beta chain) was identified during a study of blood T cell repertoires in COVID-19. Study details: The United States, Italy and Spain were the sources of the acute and convalescent COVID-19 samples. The cDNA or gDNA used as material had been derived from T cells, B-cell-depleted T cells, or PBMCs.

Per the germline V gene, CDR1 is KGHSH and CDR2 is LQKENI. V was pared by 3 bases and J by 2 bases, with 7 bases between. CDR3 size: 14 residues. Per the original methods: Estimation of nucleated cell counts relied on the amplification of reference gene primers. Profiled with immunoSEQ multiplex PCR; TCRdb holds only in-frame clones, not every one. The V and J calls and clone size come from that table; D and trimming were worked out from the DNA. The data show roughly 110,000 clones, 85% to 90% seen once. The sequencing input was peripheral blood. The origin of this receptor is a woman aged 60-75 years with COVID-19, enrolled during active disease. This sequence joins TRBV18 and TRBJ1-4; D uncertain. The DNA for the CDR3 is TGTGCCAGCTCACCCCGGTCGACTAATGAAAAACTGTTTTTT. It translates to CASSPRSTNEKLFF.